This is a list of T cell receptor beta chains from one sample in a study of blood T cell repertoires in COVID-19. Using immunoSEQ multiplex PCR, the repertoire was profiled, and TCRdb retains in-frame clones only, with some absent. The sample holds about 280,000 clones; roughly 80% are singletons and the top ten take approximately 5%. Material for sequencing was PBMCs or T cells enriched from blood (not recorded which). Every receptor here comes from a man aged 40-49 years who had been exposed to COVID-19. CDR3s include the opening cysteine and the closing phenylalanine or tryptophan. D genes are given only for firm matches. Size is stated for part of the rows, as once, few or many counts, or as a class when the clone is expanded.

D gene: .
CDR3 length: 16
J gene: TRBJ2-5
clone size: .
V gene: TRBV5-1
CDR3 DNA: TGCGCCAGCACCACGCCAGGGCAGGAATCCCAAGAGACCCAGTACTTC
CDR3 protein: CASTTPGQESQETQYF

D gene: TRBD2
CDR3 length: 17
J gene: TRBJ2-5
clone size: once
V gene: TRBV5-4
CDR3 DNA: TGTGCCAGCAGCTTGGTCGGACTAGCGGGACGCAAAGAGACCCAGTACTTC
CDR3 protein: CASSLVGLAGRKETQYF

D gene: .
CDR3 length: 16
J gene: TRBJ2-5
clone size: .
V gene: TRBV30
CDR3 DNA: TGTGCCTGGAGTGGTGATTACAGGGCAGGTGGAGAGACCCAGTACTTC
CDR3 protein: CAWSGDYRAGGETQYF

D gene: TRBD2
CDR3 length: 15
J gene: TRBJ2-5
clone size: once
V gene: TRBV29-1
CDR3 DNA: TGCAGCGTCCTTGGAATAGCGGGAGTGGACGAGACCCAGTACTTC
CDR3 protein: CSVLGIAGVDETQYF

D gene: .
CDR3 length: 13
J gene: TRBJ1-2
clone size: .
V gene: TRBV2
CDR3 DNA: TGTGCCAGCAGTGAAGGACGAGGGCTTGGCTACACCTTC
CDR3 protein: CASSEGRGLGYTF

D gene: .
CDR3 length: 15
J gene: TRBJ2-7
clone size: .
V gene: TRBV28
CDR3 DNA: TGTGCCAGCAGTGTTACAGGGTTGTTAGGCTACGAGCAGTACTTC
CDR3 protein: CASSVTGLLGYEQYF

D gene: TRBD1
CDR3 length: 11
J gene: TRBJ2-1
clone size: few
V gene: TRBV7-6
CDR3 DNA: TGTGCCAGCGGCGGGGACAGGCCGCAGTTCTTC
CDR3 protein: CASGGDRPQFF

D gene: TRBD2
CDR3 length: 14
J gene: TRBJ2-7
clone size: .
V gene: TRBV6-5
CDR3 DNA: TGTGCCAGCGCACTAGCGATGGGCACCTACGAGCAGTACTTC
CDR3 protein: CASALAMGTYEQYF

D gene: TRBD1
CDR3 length: 18
J gene: TRBJ2-1
clone size: once
V gene: TRBV12-5
CDR3 DNA: TGTGCTAGTGGTTTGGACCTATCCGGGACAGGGGGTTGGAATGAGCAGTTCTTC
CDR3 protein: CASGLDLSGTGGWNEQFF

D gene: .
CDR3 length: 15
J gene: TRBJ2-5
clone size: .
V gene: TRBV27
CDR3 DNA: TGTGCCAGCAACCAAGCGGCAGGGAGGAAAGAGACCCAGTACTTC
CDR3 protein: CASNQAAGRKETQYF

D gene: TRBD2
CDR3 length: 15
J gene: TRBJ2-3
clone size: .
V gene: TRBV15
CDR3 DNA: TGTGCCACCAGCAGACTAGCGGGAGACACAGATACGCAGTATTTT
CDR3 protein: CATSRLAGDTDTQYF

D gene: TRBD1
CDR3 length: 15
J gene: TRBJ1-6
clone size: .
V gene: TRBV6-5
CDR3 DNA: TGTGCCAGCAGTTACAGGGACAGGGAGAATTCACCCCTCCACTTT
CDR3 protein: CASSYRDRENSPLHF

D gene: .
CDR3 length: 14
J gene: TRBJ2-7
clone size: .
V gene: TRBV5-1
CDR3 DNA: TGCGCCAGCAGCTTAGACAACGGGATATACGAGCAGTACTTC
CDR3 protein: CASSLDNGIYEQYF

D gene: TRBD1
CDR3 length: 14
J gene: TRBJ1-2
clone size: .
V gene: TRBV2
CDR3 DNA: TGTGCCAGCACCAAACCAACAGGGGTTTATGGCTACACCTTC
CDR3 protein: CASTKPTGVYGYTF

D gene: .
CDR3 length: 14
J gene: TRBJ1-2
clone size: .
V gene: TRBV18
CDR3 DNA: TGTGCCAGCTCACCACAAACAGGGACCTATGGCTACACCTTC
CDR3 protein: CASSPQTGTYGYTF

D gene: .
CDR3 length: 16
J gene: TRBJ2-2
clone size: .
V gene: TRBV11-2
CDR3 DNA: TGTGCCAGCAACTATTTAAAGAATCCGGACACCGGGGAGCTGTTTTTT
CDR3 protein: CASNYLKNPDTGELFF

D gene: .
CDR3 length: 18
J gene: TRBJ1-5
clone size: .
V gene: TRBV18
CDR3 DNA: TGTGCCAGCTCACCACCCAGAACAGGGACGATAAGCAATCAGCCCCAGCATTTT
CDR3 protein: CASSPPRTGTISNQPQHF

D gene: .
CDR3 length: 13
J gene: TRBJ2-7
clone size: .
V gene: TRBV3-1/TRBV3-2
CDR3 DNA: TGTGCCAGCAGCCAAGTACGGAGCTACGAGCAGTACTTC
CDR3 protein: CASSQVRSYEQYF

D gene: .
CDR3 length: 11
J gene: TRBJ2-1
clone size: .
V gene: TRBV12-3/TRBV12-4
CDR3 DNA: TGTGCCAGCAGTTTAGCCTATGAGCAGTTCTTC
CDR3 protein: CASSLAYEQFF

D gene: .
CDR3 length: 19
J gene: TRBJ2-1
clone size: .
V gene: TRBV21-1
CDR3 DNA: TGTGCCAGCAGCAAGGTCCGACTAGCGGGAGGGAATTCCTACAATGAGCAGTTCTTC
CDR3 protein: CASSKVRLAGGNSYNEQFF

D gene: .
CDR3 length: 14
J gene: TRBJ1-1
clone size: .
V gene: TRBV5-1
CDR3 DNA: TGCGCCAGCAGCTTAGGGACTTCTAACACTGAAGCTTTCTTT
CDR3 protein: CASSLGTSNTEAFF

D gene: .
CDR3 length: 12
J gene: TRBJ1-1
clone size: .
V gene: TRBV29-1
CDR3 DNA: TGCAGCGTTGTAGGGGGTCCCACTGAAGCTTTCTTT
CDR3 protein: CSVVGGPTEAFF

D gene: TRBD1
CDR3 length: 12
J gene: TRBJ2-3
clone size: .
V gene: TRBV29-1
CDR3 DNA: TGCAGCGTAAACAACCGGGACAGCGGGCAGTATTTT
CDR3 protein: CSVNNRDSGQYF

D gene: .
CDR3 length: 15
J gene: TRBJ1-4
clone size: .
V gene: TRBV20-1
CDR3 DNA: TGCAGTGCTAGTGCCACCGGGGTGAATAATGAAAAACTGTTTTTT
CDR3 protein: CSASATGVNNEKLFF

D gene: .
CDR3 length: 14
J gene: TRBJ2-2
clone size: .
V gene: TRBV30
CDR3 DNA: TGTGCCTGGAGTGTACTCCCGGGGACTGGGGAGCTGTTTTTT
CDR3 protein: CAWSVLPGTGELFF

D gene: TRBD1
CDR3 length: 15
J gene: TRBJ2-3
clone size: .
V gene: TRBV2
CDR3 DNA: TGTGCCACAAGACAGGGGGCGTCTAGCACAGATACGCAGTATTTT
CDR3 protein: CATRQGASSTDTQYF

D gene: TRBD1
CDR3 length: 14
J gene: TRBJ1-1
clone size: .
V gene: TRBV19
CDR3 DNA: TGTGCCAGCATGACCGGGACAGCCGAACGGGGGGCTTTCTTT
CDR3 protein: CASMTGTAERGAFF

D gene: TRBD2
CDR3 length: 17
J gene: TRBJ2-1
clone size: .
V gene: TRBV19
CDR3 DNA: TGTGCCAGTAGTTATACTAGCGGGAGGGCCCACTACAATGAGCAGTTCTTC
CDR3 protein: CASSYTSGRAHYNEQFF

D gene: TRBD2
CDR3 length: 16
J gene: TRBJ2-1
clone size: .
V gene: TRBV5-1
CDR3 DNA: TGCGCCAGCAGCTTGGAGCCTAGCGGGAGATTCGATGAGCAGTTCTTC
CDR3 protein: CASSLEPSGRFDEQFF

D gene: TRBD1
CDR3 length: 13
J gene: TRBJ1-1
clone size: .
V gene: TRBV6-5
CDR3 DNA: TGTGCCAGCAACCACAGGGGGAACACTGAAGCTTTCTTT
CDR3 protein: CASNHRGNTEAFF

D gene: .
CDR3 length: 12
J gene: TRBJ1-4
clone size: .
V gene: TRBV28
CDR3 DNA: TGTGCCAGCGGACACACTAATGAAAAACTGTTTTTT
CDR3 protein: CASGHTNEKLFF

D gene: .
CDR3 length: 12
J gene: TRBJ1-1
clone size: .
V gene: TRBV3-1/TRBV3-2
CDR3 DNA: TGTGCCAGCAGTGCCCCCGGGACAGAAGCTTTCTTT
CDR3 protein: CASSAPGTEAFF

D gene: TRBD1
CDR3 length: 15
J gene: TRBJ2-5
clone size: .
V gene: TRBV7-9
CDR3 DNA: TGTGCCAGCAGCTTGGGACAGGGGGCTTTAGAGACCCAGTACTTC
CDR3 protein: CASSLGQGALETQYF

D gene: .
CDR3 length: 13
J gene: TRBJ2-5
clone size: .
V gene: TRBV12-3/TRBV12-4
CDR3 DNA: TGTGCCAGCAGTCCAGGGGGGTTGGAGACCCAGTACTTC
CDR3 protein: CASSPGGLETQYF

D gene: .
CDR3 length: 11
J gene: TRBJ2-7
clone size: .
V gene: TRBV29-1
CDR3 DNA: TGCAGCGTTGTTCGGGCCTACGAGCAGTACTTC
CDR3 protein: CSVVRAYEQYF

D gene: TRBD2
CDR3 length: 17
J gene: TRBJ2-7
clone size: few
V gene: TRBV14
CDR3 DNA: TGTGCCAGCAGCCAAGATCGGGGGGGAGGCCGCCGGGGCGAGCAGTACTTC
CDR3 protein: CASSQDRGGGRRGEQYF

D gene: .
CDR3 length: 14
J gene: TRBJ1-1
clone size: .
V gene: TRBV5-1
CDR3 DNA: TGCGCCAGCACTCAAGAGGGAGTGAACACTGAAGCTTTCTTT
CDR3 protein: CASTQEGVNTEAFF

D gene: .
CDR3 length: 9
J gene: TRBJ2-7
clone size: .
V gene: TRBV19
CDR3 DNA: TGTGCCACCAGCTACGAGCAGTACTTC
CDR3 protein: CATSYEQYF

D gene: .
CDR3 length: 12
J gene: TRBJ2-1
clone size: .
V gene: TRBV9
CDR3 DNA: TGTGCCAGCAGCGTAAACTCCGGGAGCAAGTTCTTC
CDR3 protein: CASSVNSGSKFF

D gene: TRBD2
CDR3 length: 15
J gene: TRBJ2-3
clone size: once
V gene: TRBV27
CDR3 DNA: TGTGCCAGCAGTTGGTCTAGCGGGAGTTCAGATACGCAGTATTTT
CDR3 protein: CASSWSSGSSDTQYF

D gene: .
CDR3 length: 16
J gene: TRBJ1-2
clone size: .
V gene: TRBV10-2
CDR3 DNA: TGCGCCAGCAGTGAGTTGATGGGCAGGCGAAACTATGGCTACACCTTC
CDR3 protein: CASSELMGRRNYGYTF

D gene: .
CDR3 length: 15
J gene: TRBJ1-4
clone size: .
V gene: TRBV10-3
CDR3 DNA: TGTGCCATCAGTGAGTCGACAGTCTCGGGTGAAAAACTGTTTTTT
CDR3 protein: CAISESTVSGEKLFF

D gene: .
CDR3 length: 14
J gene: TRBJ1-4
clone size: .
V gene: TRBV5-1
CDR3 DNA: TGCGCCAGCGCTATGGGAGGGAGGGATGAAAAACTGTTTTTT
CDR3 protein: CASAMGGRDEKLFF

D gene: .
CDR3 length: 15
J gene: TRBJ2-1
clone size: .
V gene: TRBV30
CDR3 DNA: TGTGCCTGGAGTGTACTCGGGACTTGGAGGAATGAGCAGTTCTTC
CDR3 protein: CAWSVLGTWRNEQFF

D gene: .
CDR3 length: 15
J gene: TRBJ1-1
clone size: .
V gene: TRBV2
CDR3 DNA: TGTGCCAGCATAAGGGGCAGAGAAATGAACACTGAAGCTTTCTTT
CDR3 protein: CASIRGREMNTEAFF

D gene: .
CDR3 length: 12
J gene: TRBJ1-1
clone size: .
V gene: TRBV6-5
CDR3 DNA: TGTGCCACCCGGACAGAGAACACTGAAGCTTTCTTT
CDR3 protein: CATRTENTEAFF

D gene: .
CDR3 length: 13
J gene: TRBJ1-2
clone size: .
V gene: TRBV27
CDR3 DNA: TGTGCCAGCAGTCCAAAGGCGGCGTTAGGCTACACCTTC
CDR3 protein: CASSPKAALGYTF

D gene: .
CDR3 length: 9
J gene: TRBJ2-3
clone size: .
V gene: TRBV9
CDR3 DNA: TGTGCCAGCAGCGTAGTCGGGTATTTT
CDR3 protein: CASSVVGYF

D gene: .
CDR3 length: 15
J gene: TRBJ1-2
clone size: .
V gene: TRBV5-1
CDR3 DNA: TGCGCCAGCGGTCCAATACAGGCCGCGGACTATGGCTACACCTTC
CDR3 protein: CASGPIQAADYGYTF

D gene: .
CDR3 length: 12
J gene: TRBJ2-1
clone size: .
V gene: TRBV10-1
CDR3 DNA: TGCGCCAGCAGGGGGGACACCAATGAGCAGTTCTTC
CDR3 protein: CASRGDTNEQFF

D gene: .
CDR3 length: 10
J gene: TRBJ2-3
clone size: .
V gene: TRBV6-5
CDR3 DNA: TGTGCCAGCGGGGGCAACACGCAGTATTTT
CDR3 protein: CASGGNTQYF

D gene: TRBD2
CDR3 length: 20
J gene: TRBJ2-5
clone size: .
V gene: TRBV19
CDR3 DNA: TGTGCCAGTAGTTCAAGAGTGTGGGGACTAGCGGGAGAGGGGGGAGAGACCCAGTACTTC
CDR3 protein: CASSSRVWGLAGEGGETQYF

D gene: .
CDR3 length: 11
J gene: TRBJ1-1
clone size: once
V gene: TRBV12-3/TRBV12-4
CDR3 DNA: TGTGCCAGTTGTGTCGGCACTGAAGCTTTCTTT
CDR3 protein: CASCVGTEAFF

D gene: .
CDR3 length: 13
J gene: TRBJ2-7
clone size: .
V gene: TRBV5-1
CDR3 DNA: TGCGCCAGCAGCTTGGTGCCCGGGGTCGAGCAGTACTTC
CDR3 protein: CASSLVPGVEQYF

D gene: TRBD2
CDR3 length: 15
J gene: TRBJ2-5
clone size: .
V gene: TRBV30
CDR3 DNA: TGTGCCTGGAGTGTAGCTAGCGGGAGTGGAGAGACCCAGTACTTC
CDR3 protein: CAWSVASGSGETQYF

D gene: .
CDR3 length: 12
J gene: TRBJ2-7
clone size: .
V gene: TRBV6-2/TRBV6-3
CDR3 DNA: TGTGCCAGCAGCTCCCGTCGCTACGAGCAGTACTTC
CDR3 protein: CASSSRRYEQYF

D gene: TRBD1
CDR3 length: 15
J gene: TRBJ2-7
clone size: .
V gene: TRBV5-4
CDR3 DNA: TGTGCCAGCAGCTCGGCCGGGACAGGGTCCTACGAGCAGTACTTC
CDR3 protein: CASSSAGTGSYEQYF

D gene: TRBD2
CDR3 length: 19
J gene: TRBJ2-2
clone size: once
V gene: TRBV7-6
CDR3 DNA: TGTGCCAGCAGCTTAAGGGGAGGGGCTACTAGCGGGAGTACCGGGGAGCTGTTTTTT
CDR3 protein: CASSLRGGATSGSTGELFF